This passage covers 28 T cell receptor beta chains from one sample sequenced in a study of CD8 T cells in ankylosing spondylitis. TCRdb independently ran MiXCR on the 5' RACE reads; one entry per CDR3 protein. The sample carries roughly 230,000 distinct CDR3 sequences, roughly 18% recorded once. Sequences were obtained from blood, either unsorted or a sorted T cell fraction (not recorded which). The receptor set was obtained from a male donor with ankylosing spondylitis or in good health (not recorded which).

The V call is TRBV5-1, the J call TRBJ1-2; no clear D. Germline-derived CDR1 and CDR2 are SGHRS and YFSETQ. Trimming took off 0 bases at V and 3 bases at J, with 12 bases between the two ends. This CDR3 comprises 15 residues. The CDR3 here is CASSLVDELDYGYTF. Written as DNA, the CDR3 is TGCGCCAGCAGCTTGGTGGATGAGCTAGACTATGGCTACACCTTC.

This chain joins TRBV20-1 and TRBJ2-3; TRBD1 matches at 8 bases. The CDR3 sequence is 16 residues long. Trimming at V came to 1 base and at J to 0 bases, leaving 6 bases not matched to a gene. Germline CDR1 DFQATT, CDR2 SNEGSKA (reference sequence). The CDR3 nucleotides are TGCAGTGCTAGAGTTGGTGACAGGGGCAGCACAGATACGCAGTATTTT. Its protein is CSARVGDRGSTDTQYF.

The chain has TRBV6-1 and TRBJ2-3; 9 bases map to TRBD2. Trimming took 8 bases from V and 0 from J; bases not matched to a gene: 3. CDR1 is MNHNS, CDR2 SASEGT, per germline. The CDR3 runs to 14 residues. CDR3 residues: CASYGLASTDTQYF. In DNA form, the CDR3 reads TGTGCCAGCTACGGACTAGCGAGCACAGATACGCAGTATTTT.

The V and J genes are TRBV6-2 or TRBV6-3 and TRBJ1-1, with D possibly being TRBD1 (5 bases). Trimming shortened V by 9 bases and J by 5 bases, and 16 bases separated the two germline ends. CDR1 and CDR2 (germline): MNHEY, SVGEGT. The CDR3 runs to 13 residues. The CDR3 DNA reads as TGTGCCAGTACCCGAGGGGTAAGGACTGAAGCTTTCTTT. Its protein is CASTRGVRTEAFF.

This clonotype was counted a single time. This chain connects TRBV6-5 to TRBJ2-5; 7 nucleotides line up with TRBD2. With V trimmed by 0 bases and J by 7 bases, 8 bases remained unmatched. Per germline, CDR1 MNHEY and CDR2 SVGAGI. The CDR3 is 15 amino acids. CDR3: CASSYSGGGLVTQYF. The CDR3 nucleotides are TGTGCCAGCAGTTACTCGGGGGGAGGGCTCGTGACCCAGTACTTC.

This clonotype was observed a handful of times. This chain uses TRBV5-4 with TRBJ2-2; TRBD1 might be the D (6 bases). The CDR3 is 15 amino acids. Looked up from germline, CDR1 is SGHNT and CDR2 is YYREEE (reference sequence). Trimming removed 4 bases at V and 5 bases at J, with 15 bases between. The CDR3 sequence: CASSPLTGKTGELFF. DNA of the CDR3: TGTGCCAGCAGCCCCCTGACAGGAAAGACCGGGGAGCTGTTTTTT.

This clonotype occurred many times. The rearrangement uses TRBV9 and TRBJ2-1; weak D call: TRBD2 (5 bases). Trimming removed 4 bases from V and 10 bases from J, with 21 bases in between. Germline lookup yields CDR1 SGDLS and CDR2 YYNGEE. The length of the CDR3 is 15 residues. In DNA, the CDR3 is TGTGCCAGCAGCCCTCGTTTGGCGTCAGCGGACGAGCAGTTCTTC. It translates to CASSPRLASADEQFF.

CDR3 residues: CASSVDGQAPSLGFREQYF. As DNA, the CDR3 is TGTGCCAGCAGCGTAGATGGCCAGGCCCCGTCTTTGGGCTTTCGCGAGCAGTACTTC. This chain joins TRBV9 and TRBJ2-7; D gene unclear. V shed 0 bases and J shed 6 bases, with 28 bases lying between them. The CDR3 covers 19 residues. The germline gives CDR1 SGDLS, CDR2 YYNGEE.

J is TRBJ2-7 and V is TRBV5-1, with 10 bases identical to TRBD1. J lost 7 bases, V lost 4 bases, and 8 bases had no gene match. CDR1 and CDR2 from the germline V gene are SGHRS and YFSETQ. This CDR3 is 14 amino acids long. CDR3 sequence (DNA): TGCGCCAGCAGCGCCCCGGGACAGGGGCGGGAGCAGTACTTC. Translated, it gives CASSAPGQGREQYF.

This clonotype appeared many times. The chain joins TRBV29-1 to TRBJ2-3; 8 bases are shared with TRBD1. V dropped 7 bases and J dropped 4; count of bases not matched to a gene: 10. Germline CDR1 and CDR2: SQVTM and ANQGSEA. The CDR3 runs 14 residues. CDR3 sequence: CSALGGQGADTQYF. The CDR3 DNA follows: TGCAGCGCCCTCGGCGGACAGGGCGCAGATACGCAGTATTTT.

This clonotype was recorded many times. V gene TRBV20-1 combines with J gene TRBJ1-2; no firm D call. The CDR3 runs 15 residues. Trimming left V 0 bases short and J 4 bases short, with 15 bases between. From germline, CDR1 is DFQATT and CDR2 SNEGSKA (reference sequence). CDR3: CSARDDGYRFYGYTF. CDR3 sequence (DNA): TGCAGTGCTAGAGATGACGGGTATCGCTTCTATGGCTACACCTTC.

The CDR3: CASTPGTETNEQYF. CDR3 nucleotides: TGTGCCAGCACACCCGGGACAGAAACTAACGAGCAGTACTTC. The rearrangement links TRBV28 to TRBJ2-7, with 7 bases matching TRBD1. Trimming at V came to 7 bases and at J to 5 bases, leaving 11 bases not matched to a gene. Germline V CDR1 and CDR2: MDHEN, SYDVKM. The CDR3 contains 14 residues.

This clonotype has only a few counts. The V gene is TRBV20-1, the J gene TRBJ2-1; the match to TRBD2 covers 10 bases. The CDR3 runs 15 residues. Per the germline V gene, CDR1 is DFQATT and CDR2 is SNEGSKA (reference sequence). Trimming cost V 5 bases and J 5 bases; bases outside gene matches: 9. The CDR3 DNA is TGCAGTGCTCGCCGCCTAGCGGGAGAGGACAATGAGCAGTTCTTC. This codes for CSARRLAGEDNEQFF.

The rearrangement links TRBV6-2 or TRBV6-3 to TRBJ1-2, with no clear D. Germline CDR1 is MNHEY and CDR2 is SVGEGT. The CDR3 contains 18 residues. The ends were cut back, 6 bases at V and 7 bases at J, with 30 bases in the middle. CDR3 DNA sequence: TGTGCCAGCAGCTCCTGGAGGGTCCGAGACGAACGATCGGGTGGCTACACCTTC. It codes for CASSSWRVRDERSGGYTF.

This chain links TRBV11-2 with TRBJ2-1; 10 bases are shared with TRBD2. Germline V gene data show CDR1 as SGHAT and CDR2 as FQNNGV. This CDR3 is 18 amino acids long. J gave up 0 bases and V 4 bases, and 9 bases lay outside the gene matches. CDR3 protein: CASSSGLAYTSSYNEQFF. The CDR3 bases are TGTGCCAGCAGCTCGGGACTAGCGTATACCAGCTCCTACAATGAGCAGTTCTTC. Supplemented by reference TRBV11-2 and TRBJ2-1, the full variable domain reads EAGVAQSPRYKIIEKRQSVAFWCNPISGHATLYWYQQILGQGPKLLIQFQNNGVVDDSQLPKDRFSAERLKGVDSTLKIQPAKLEDSAVYLCASSSGLAYTSSYNEQFFGPGTRLTVL.

This clonotype has only a few counts. The chain has TRBV27 and TRBJ1-5; D unresolved. The germline V gene has CDR1 MNHEY and CDR2 SMNVEV (reference sequence). The CDR3 length is 17 residues. Between the trimmed V and J ends, which lost 4 bases and 2 bases, there was a span of 18 bases. In nucleotides, the CDR3 is TGTGCCAGCAGTTACCCGGGGTCTAGGTATGGCAATCAGCCCCAGCATTTT. Translating gives CASSYPGSRYGNQPQHF.

In this sample, this clonotype turned up a few times. The rearrangement links TRBV6-5 to TRBJ1-2, with TRBD1 matching over 7 bases. Losses at the gene ends were 8 bases for V and 3 bases for J; bases not matched to a gene: 12. The CDR3 runs to 15 residues. Germline V gene sequence: CDR1 MNHEY, CDR2 SVGAGI. Written as DNA, the CDR3 is TGTGCCAGCCGTTCGACAGGGACATGGGACTATGGCTACACCTTC. Its translation is CASRSTGTWDYGYTF.

In this sample, this clonotype turned up many times. The V call is TRBV9, the J call TRBJ2-4; 8 bases fit TRBD2. The CDR3 spans 14 residues. Germline CDR1 is SGDLS and CDR2 is YYNGEE. With 3 bases clipped from V and 2 bases from J, the junction kept 1 base outside the gene matches. The DNA of the CDR3 is TGTGCCAGCAGCGCGGGGGGGCCCAAAAACATTCAGTACTTC. Encoded protein: CASSAGGPKNIQYF.

V and J are TRBV9 and TRBJ1-1; D remains ambiguous. V was cut by 3 bases and J by 3 bases, with 9 bases left in between. The CDR3 runs 13 residues. The germline gives CDR1 SGDLS, CDR2 YYNGEE. The CDR3 coding sequence is TGTGCCAGCAGCGCCGGAGGGCACACTGAAGCTTTCTTT. This sequence encodes CASSAGGHTEAFF.

This clonotype came up many times. The V call is TRBV29-1, the J call TRBJ2-4; perhaps TRBD2 as D (6 bases). The germline V gene has CDR1 SQVTM and CDR2 ANQGSEA. V was cut by 3 bases and J by 0 bases, with 9 bases left in between. This CDR3 has 14 amino acids. The CDR3, as DNA: TGCAGCGTTGAGGGCGGGACAGCCAAAAACATTCAGTACTTC. As protein: CSVEGGTAKNIQYF.

This clonotype was counted between two and nine times. The chain links TRBV27 to TRBJ2-7, with TRBD2 as a possible D gene (5 bases). This CDR3 region has 14 residues. Deletions cut 1 base from V and 0 bases from J, with 7 bases between. Germline CDR1 MNHEY, CDR2 SMNVEV (reference sequence). DNA of the CDR3: TGTGCCAGCAGTTTATTTAGCGACTCCTACGAGCAGTACTTC. The encoded protein is CASSLFSDSYEQYF.

The chain couples TRBV6-2 or TRBV6-3 to TRBJ2-3; tentatively, D is TRBD2 (7 bases). Deletions cut 7 bases from V and 9 bases from J, with 11 bases between. CDR3 length equals 11 residues. Germline CDR1 MNHEY, CDR2 SVGEGT. CDR3 nucleotides: TGTGCCAGCACCGGGGGGCCAACGCAGTATTTT. It encodes CASTGGPTQYF.

DNA of the CDR3: TGTGCCAGCAGTCCCACAGGGGTGGTCTACAATGAGCAGTTCTTC. This translates into CASSPTGVVYNEQFF. The chain uses TRBV12-3 or TRBV12-4 and TRBJ2-1, with 7 bases fitting TRBD1. V lost 5 bases to trimming and J lost 3 bases; unmatched junction nucleotides: 7. The CDR3 sequence is 15 residues long.

The rearrangement uses TRBV29-1 and TRBJ2-7, with 9 bases identical to TRBD2. This CDR3 is 14 amino acids long. The trim removed 1 base at V and 3 bases at J, leaving 4 bases unmatched. Looked up from germline, CDR1 is SQVTM and CDR2 is ANQGSEA. CDR3 region: CSVEVAGGLYEQYF. CDR3 DNA: TGCAGCGTTGAAGTGGCGGGAGGGCTCTACGAGCAGTACTTC.

The CDR3 spells CASSVVGLAGRETQYF. DNA for the CDR3: TGTGCCAGCAGCGTAGTGGGACTAGCGGGACGTGAGACCCAGTACTTC. The V gene is TRBV9, the J gene TRBJ2-5, with 13 bases identical to TRBD2. V dropped 0 bases and J dropped 5; count of bases not matched to a gene: 4. From germline, CDR1 is SGDLS and CDR2 YYNGEE. The length of the CDR3 is 16 residues.

This clonotype turned up a few times. The CDR3 nucleotides are TGCAGTGCTAGTACAGCAAACAGGGCACAAGAGACCCAGTACTTC. Encoded protein: CSASTANRAQETQYF. The V gene is TRBV20-1, the J gene TRBJ2-5; TRBD1 might be the D (6 bases). CDR1 and CDR2 (germline): DFQATT, SNEGSKA (reference sequence). Trimming shortened V by 3 bases and J by 2 bases, and 16 bases separated the two germline ends. CDR3 size: 15 residues.

The gene calls are TRBV5-6 and TRBJ2-7, with no clear D. The germline V gene encodes CDR1 SGHDT and CDR2 YYEEEE. Deletions cut 0 bases from V and 3 bases from J, with 7 bases between. The CDR3 covers 13 residues. Here the CDR3 reads CASSLVQNYEQYF. The CDR3 DNA is TGTGCCAGCAGCTTGGTTCAGAACTACGAGCAGTACTTC.

This clonotype was counted only a few times. The rearrangement links TRBV27 to TRBJ1-6; D perhaps matches TRBD1 (5 bases). The CDR3 has 15 amino acids. V shed 6 bases and J shed 2 bases, with 11 bases lying between them. The germline CDR1 and CDR2 sequences are MNHEY and SMNVEV (reference sequence). CDR3 loop: CASSPRDAYNSPLHF. CDR3 in DNA: TGTGCCAGCAGCCCCAGGGACGCCTATAATTCACCCCTCCACTTT.